This is a list of T cell receptor beta chains from one sample in a study of T cell responses to AZD1222 COVID-19 vaccine. Generated by immunoSEQ multiplex PCR, the TCRdb table keeps only in-frame clones and is missing some. The sample holds about 180,000 clones, roughly 94% seen once. This specimen was peripheral blood, taken 28 days after the second AZD1222 dose. The receptors shown here come from an adult who received the AZD1222 COVID-19 vaccine. Each CDR3 is given with its conserved first and last residue. A D gene is named only where the DNA matches it firmly. Size tells how often a clone was seen (once, few, many) or the class of an expanded clone, and some rows leave it out.

v_call: TRBV14
j_call: TRBJ1-1
cdr3_length: 16
clone_size: once
d_call: TRBD1
cdr3_nt: TGTGCCAGCAGCCAATGGCGGGACAGGGGGGGCACTGAAGCTTTCTTT
cdr3_aa: CASSQWRDRGGTEAFF

v_call: TRBV7-3
j_call: TRBJ1-5
cdr3_length: 14
clone_size: -
d_call: TRBD1
cdr3_nt: TGTGCCAGCAGCGTCACAGGGGGCAATCAGCCCCAGCATTTT
cdr3_aa: CASSVTGGNQPQHF

v_call: TRBV5-1
j_call: TRBJ2-2
cdr3_length: 17
clone_size: -
d_call: TRBD2
cdr3_nt: TGCGCCAGCAGCCAGGGACTAGGTGCAGGAAACACCGGGGAGCTGTTTTTT
cdr3_aa: CASSQGLGAGNTGELFF

v_call: TRBV24-1
j_call: TRBJ1-1
cdr3_length: 14
clone_size: -
d_call: -
cdr3_nt: TGTGCCACCAGTGTGGAGGGAGTGAACACTGAAGCTTTCTTT
cdr3_aa: CATSVEGVNTEAFF

v_call: TRBV7-6
j_call: TRBJ1-5
cdr3_length: 15
clone_size: -
d_call: -
cdr3_nt: TGTGCCAGCAGCCGAGACAGCTATAGCAATCAGCCCCAGCATTTT
cdr3_aa: CASSRDSYSNQPQHF

v_call: TRBV7-9
j_call: TRBJ1-5
cdr3_length: 14
clone_size: -
d_call: TRBD1
cdr3_nt: TGTGCCAGCAGCAGTACAGGGGTGGATCAGCCCCAGCATTTT
cdr3_aa: CASSSTGVDQPQHF

v_call: TRBV7-3
j_call: TRBJ2-1
cdr3_length: 19
clone_size: -
d_call: TRBD2
cdr3_nt: TGTGCCAGCAGCTTAGTCCTGGCGGGGGGGCCGGCCTCCTACAATGAGCAGTTCTTC
cdr3_aa: CASSLVLAGGPASYNEQFF

v_call: TRBV5-4
j_call: TRBJ2-7
cdr3_length: 14
clone_size: once
d_call: TRBD2
cdr3_nt: TGTGCCAGCAGCGCCGGGACTAGCATCTACGAGCAGTACTTC
cdr3_aa: CASSAGTSIYEQYF

v_call: TRBV4-3
j_call: TRBJ1-4
cdr3_length: 15
clone_size: -
d_call: TRBD1
cdr3_nt: TGCGCCAGCAGCCAAGATGACAGGGATTATGAAAAACTGTTTTTT
cdr3_aa: CASSQDDRDYEKLFF

v_call: TRBV12-3/TRBV12-4
j_call: TRBJ1-5
cdr3_length: 13
clone_size: -
d_call: -
cdr3_nt: TGTGCCAGCAGTTTGGCGGGAAATCAGCCCCAGCATTTT
cdr3_aa: CASSLAGNQPQHF

v_call: TRBV6-4
j_call: TRBJ2-2
cdr3_length: 14
clone_size: -
d_call: -
cdr3_nt: TGTGCCAGCAGCCTCCAGCCGAACACCGGGGAGCTGTTTTTT
cdr3_aa: CASSLQPNTGELFF

v_call: TRBV5-6
j_call: TRBJ1-6
cdr3_length: 16
clone_size: -
d_call: -
cdr3_nt: TGTGCCAGCAGCTTGGTCTCGGGGAATTTTAATTCACCCCTCCACTTT
cdr3_aa: CASSLVSGNFNSPLHF

v_call: TRBV7-9
j_call: TRBJ1-2
cdr3_length: 13
clone_size: -
d_call: -
cdr3_nt: TGTGCCAGCAGCCCCCGGGACAAAAATGGCTACACCTTC
cdr3_aa: CASSPRDKNGYTF

v_call: TRBV11-2
j_call: TRBJ2-7
cdr3_length: 15
clone_size: -
d_call: -
cdr3_nt: TGTGCCAGCAGCTTAGATCTGGGAGGCACCTACGAGCAGTACTTC
cdr3_aa: CASSLDLGGTYEQYF

v_call: TRBV13
j_call: TRBJ2-2
cdr3_length: 13
clone_size: once
d_call: -
cdr3_nt: TGTGCCAGCAGTTATACCGGGCCCGGGGAGCTGTTTTTT
cdr3_aa: CASSYTGPGELFF

v_call: TRBV6-1
j_call: TRBJ2-7
cdr3_length: 17
clone_size: -
d_call: TRBD1
cdr3_nt: TGTGCCAGCAGTGTCCGGGACAGACGATTTGGCTCCTACGAGCAGTACTTC
cdr3_aa: CASSVRDRRFGSYEQYF

v_call: TRBV9
j_call: TRBJ2-6
cdr3_length: 14
clone_size: -
d_call: -
cdr3_nt: TGTGCCAGCAGCGTCGGGGGGCCCTCTGTGGTCCTGACTTTC
cdr3_aa: CASSVGGPSVVLTF

v_call: TRBV5-4
j_call: TRBJ1-1
cdr3_length: 14
clone_size: -
d_call: -
cdr3_nt: TGTGCCAGCAGCTTGGGACTGATAAACACTGAAGCTTTCTTT
cdr3_aa: CASSLGLINTEAFF

v_call: TRBV5-5
j_call: TRBJ1-5
cdr3_length: 15
clone_size: -
d_call: -
cdr3_nt: TGTGCCAGCAGCCCTCGGGACCGTTCCAGTCAGCCCCAGCATTTT
cdr3_aa: CASSPRDRSSQPQHF

v_call: TRBV15
j_call: TRBJ1-5
cdr3_length: 12
clone_size: once
d_call: -
cdr3_nt: TGTGCCACCAGCACAGGGGCTCAGCCCCAGCATTTT
cdr3_aa: CATSTGAQPQHF

v_call: TRBV5-1
j_call: TRBJ2-7
cdr3_length: 12
clone_size: -
d_call: -
cdr3_nt: TGCGCCAGCAGCCCCGACAGGATCCGCCAGTACTTC
cdr3_aa: CASSPDRIRQYF

v_call: TRBV4-3
j_call: TRBJ2-2
cdr3_length: 14
clone_size: -
d_call: -
cdr3_nt: TGCGCCAGCAGCCAAGGTCCGAACACCGGGGAGCTGTTTTTT
cdr3_aa: CASSQGPNTGELFF

v_call: TRBV4-1
j_call: TRBJ1-3
cdr3_length: 15
clone_size: -
d_call: -
cdr3_nt: TGCGCCAGCAGCCAAGAAGCCCAAGGGATGGACACCATATATTTT
cdr3_aa: CASSQEAQGMDTIYF

v_call: TRBV6-4
j_call: TRBJ2-1
cdr3_length: 16
clone_size: once
d_call: -
cdr3_nt: TGTGCCAGCAGTGACTCGATTGCTAGTCCCTACAATGAGCAGTTCTTC
cdr3_aa: CASSDSIASPYNEQFF

v_call: TRBV11-2
j_call: TRBJ2-3
cdr3_length: 16
clone_size: -
d_call: TRBD2
cdr3_nt: TGTGCCAGCAGCCCCCCGACTAGCGGGGGGTTGGATACGCAGTATTTT
cdr3_aa: CASSPPTSGGLDTQYF

v_call: TRBV5-1
j_call: TRBJ2-3
cdr3_length: 14
clone_size: -
d_call: -
cdr3_nt: TGCGCCAGCAGCCCTTTTCCTAGCACAGATACGCAGTATTTT
cdr3_aa: CASSPFPSTDTQYF

v_call: TRBV5-6
j_call: TRBJ1-2
cdr3_length: 12
clone_size: once
d_call: -
cdr3_nt: TGTGCCAGCAGCTTGGGGACCTATGGCTACACCTTC
cdr3_aa: CASSLGTYGYTF

v_call: TRBV5-1
j_call: TRBJ1-2
cdr3_length: 14
clone_size: -
d_call: -
cdr3_nt: TGCGCCAGCAGCATCGGGGTAGACCTCGATGGCTACACCTTC
cdr3_aa: CASSIGVDLDGYTF

v_call: TRBV3-1/TRBV3-2
j_call: TRBJ1-2
cdr3_length: 15
clone_size: -
d_call: -
cdr3_nt: TGTGCCAGCAGCCAAGTTTCTGAAGCTAACTATGGCTACACCTTC
cdr3_aa: CASSQVSEANYGYTF

v_call: TRBV2
j_call: TRBJ2-1
cdr3_length: 16
clone_size: -
d_call: TRBD2
cdr3_nt: TGTGCCAGCAACTTTCCGCTAGCGGGAGACCGCAATGAGCAGTTCTTC
cdr3_aa: CASNFPLAGDRNEQFF

v_call: TRBV4-2
j_call: TRBJ2-7
cdr3_length: 13
clone_size: once
d_call: -
cdr3_nt: TGTGCCAGCAGCCAAGCCATCTGGGTCGAGCAGTACTTC
cdr3_aa: CASSQAIWVEQYF

v_call: TRBV27
j_call: TRBJ2-1
cdr3_length: 17
clone_size: -
d_call: TRBD2
cdr3_nt: TGTGCCAGCAGCCCAACCCAGCGGGGGGCGGACTACAATGAGCAGTTCTTC
cdr3_aa: CASSPTQRGADYNEQFF

v_call: TRBV24-1
j_call: TRBJ1-1
cdr3_length: 15
clone_size: -
d_call: TRBD1
cdr3_nt: TGTGCCACCAGTGGGGAAGGCAGGGGGGGAACTGAAGCTTTCTTT
cdr3_aa: CATSGEGRGGTEAFF